The T cell receptor beta chain under discussion was sequenced for a study of multiple sclerosis patients with progressive multifocal leukoencephalopathy. Assay: immunoSEQ multiplex PCR; the TCRdb copy retains only in-frame clones and omits some. The top ten hold roughly 1.6% of the sample, which has 25,000 to 35,000 clones, around 92% seen once. Sample time point: roughly 6 months of natalizumab therapy. Prior interferon beta treatment was universal, and the PML patients were all female. A note on this clone: Its antigen is currently unknown.

The study, taken as a whole, reports: No common TRBV or TRBJ usage or pairing appeared at PML. Expanded clones at PML onset predated and persisted through natalizumab therapy. In most PML patients, TRB repertoires appeared less diverse by entropy.

Germline CDR1 is SGHAT and CDR2 is FQNNGV. The CDR3 sequence is 14 residues long. V lost 4 bases to trimming and J lost 4 bases, with 11 bases between them. The gene calls are TRBV11-2 and TRBJ1-5; D ambiguous. This TCR was recovered from a human donor with multiple sclerosis. Sequenced material: PBMCs, taken from a patient treated with natalizumab. DNA of the CDR3: TGTGCCAGCAGCTCCCTTCGGGGTAATCAGCCCCAGCATTTT. Residues: CASSSLRGNQPQHF.